The clone carrying this T cell receptor (beta chain) was detected only a few times. The target antigen is unknown. At the DNA level, this CDR3 is encoded by other sequences in the same sample as well. This specimen comes from a study of cytomegalovirus exposure and HLA in healthy donors. In the study overall: Previous work identified 100 million or so unique TCR beta sequences from around 200 million T cells. Study-level results: Per published accounts, TCR beta sequences correctly predicted the HLA-A and HLA-B alleles of most subjects.

This CDR3 is 12 amino acids long. V shed 6 bases and J shed 6 bases, with 10 bases lying between them. CDR1 LNHDA and CDR2 SQIVND come from the germline V gene (reference sequence). The PCR made use of 60 Vbeta and 13 Jbeta primers. Clones were sequenced by immunoSEQ multiplex PCR, and TCRdb holds only the in-frame ones, with some missing. The sample gives about 84,000 clones, 78% of which show up once; 2.5% is in the top ten. The sequenced sample was PBMCs. This TCR was sampled from a male donor in good health and CMV-seropositive. The chain combines TRBV19 with TRBJ2-3, with a tentative D call TRBD2 (6 bases). The CDR3 bases are TGTGCCAGTAGACAGAGCGGGGATACGCAGTATTTT. Its protein product is CASRQSGDTQYF.